These 16 T cell receptor beta chains were all obtained from the same sample, sequenced in a study of blood T cell repertoires in COVID-19. Some clones are missing from TCRdb's copy, which holds only in-frame ones; the method was immunoSEQ multiplex PCR. Here the sample spans around 290,000 clones, about 86% being singletons. Input material: peripheral blood. The source of these receptors is a woman in her 70s with COVID-19, enrolled during active disease.

This clone is a singleton in its sample. This chain uses TRBV7-2 with TRBJ2-7, with 7 bases aligning to TRBD2. Trimming cost V 2 bases and J 6 bases; bases outside gene matches: 4. This CDR3 spans 13 amino acids. The germline V gene encodes CDR1 SGHTA and CDR2 FQGNSA. CDR3 nucleotide sequence: TGTGCCAGCAGCTTAAGAGCGGGGCGCGAGCAGTACTTC. This sequence encodes CASSLRAGREQYF.

This sequence joins TRBV5-1 and TRBJ1-1; 9 bases align to TRBD1. The ends lost 6 bases at V and 4 bases at J; junction bases unmatched: 7. This CDR3 has 14 residues. Germline CDR1 reads SGHRS; CDR2 reads YFSETQ. Here the CDR3 reads CASTRSTGGTEAFF. The DNA for the CDR3 is TGCGCCAGCACTCGCTCGACAGGGGGCACTGAAGCTTTCTTT. Full variable domain (remainder filled in from reference TRBV5-1 and TRBJ1-1): KAGVTQTPRYLIKTRGQQVTLSCSPISGHRSVSWYQQTPGQGLQFLFEYFSETQRNKGNFPGRFSGRQFSNSRSEMNVSTLELGDSALYLCASTRSTGGTEAFFGQGTRLTVV.

Comment on this clone: Relative to the germline gene, one junction end is altered; a read error may explain this. The gene calls are TRBV5-1 and TRBJ1-2; weak D call: TRBD1 (6 bases). The germline gives CDR1 SGHRS, CDR2 YFSETQ. CDR3 length: 15 amino acids. CDR3 coding DNA: TGCGCCAGCAGCTTGGAAGGGGGAGCTCTGGGACCTTCATTCTTC. Its protein is CASSLEGGALGPSFF.

The genes are TRBV3-1 (or the pseudogene TRBV3-2) and TRBJ1-4; D is uncertain. The germline V gene has CDR1 LGHDT and CDR2 YNNKEL (reference sequence). V was shortened by 5 bases and J by 4 bases, with 14 bases between the two germline ends. The length of the CDR3 is 15 residues. CDR3 nucleotide sequence: TGTGCCAGCAGCACAAGAGGGCAGTATAATGAAAAACTGTTTTTT. It specifies CASSTRGQYNEKLFF.

The chain employs TRBV27 and TRBJ1-4, with a possible D match to TRBD1 (5 bases). This CDR3 is 13 amino acids long. The germline V and J ends were trimmed by 9 bases and 6 bases, with 14 bases remaining between them. CDR1 MNHEY and CDR2 SMNVEV come from the germline V gene (reference sequence). The CDR3 coding sequence is TGTGCCAGAGGAGGGGCGGGTGATGAAAAACTGTTTTTT. This encodes CARGGAGDEKLFF.

The chain has TRBV13 and TRBJ1-2; TRBD1 agrees at 7 bases. This CDR3 is built from 16 residues. The J segment lost 1 base and the V segment lost 2 bases, leaving 7 bases of the junction unmatched. Germline CDR1 is PRHDT and CDR2 is FYEKMQ (reference sequence). The CDR3 bases are TGTGCCAGCAGCTTATTGACAGGGCCCTTTAACTATGGCTACACCTTC. This codes for CASSLLTGPFNYGYTF. Drawing the rest from reference TRBV13 and TRBJ1-2, the complete variable domain is AAGVIQSPRHLIKEKRETATLKCYPIPRHDTVYWYQQGPGQDPQFLISFYEKMQSDKGSIPDRFSAQQFSDYHSELNMSSLELGDSALYFCASSLLTGPFNYGYTFGSGTRLTVV.

The rearrangement joins TRBV11-2 to TRBJ2-7, with D possibly TRBD1 on 6 matching bases. CDR1 SGHAT and CDR2 FQNNGV come from the germline V gene. Trimming removed 5 bases at V and 2 bases at J, with 16 bases between. The CDR3 consists of 15 residues. CDR3 loop: CASSLAGDHAYEQYF. Written as DNA, the CDR3 is TGTGCCAGCAGCCTTGCAGGGGACCATGCCTACGAGCAGTACTTC. Drawing the rest from reference TRBV11-2 and TRBJ2-7, the complete variable domain is EAGVAQSPRYKIIEKRQSVAFWCNPISGHATLYWYQQILGQGPKLLIQFQNNGVVDDSQLPKDRFSAERLKGVDSTLKIQPAKLEDSAVYLCASSLAGDHAYEQYFGPGTRLTVT.

The chain employs TRBV6-5 and TRBJ2-1, with 8 bases identical to TRBD2. V shed 7 bases, J shed 9 bases, and the junction held 5 bases outside the gene matches. Germline V gives CDR1 MNHEY, CDR2 SVGAGI. The CDR3 is 12 amino acids. In DNA form, the CDR3 reads TGTGCCAGCAAGGGACTAGGGAGTGAGCAGTTCTTC. Amino acid sequence: CASKGLGSEQFF.

The CDR3 bases are TGTGCCAGCAGCCAATTGGGGGGGCAGTTCTTC. Protein sequence: CASSQLGGQFF. The rearrangement uses TRBV3-1 (or the pseudogene TRBV3-2) and TRBJ2-1; a possible D gene is TRBD2 (6 bases). Germline CDR1 and CDR2: LGHDT and YNNKEL (reference sequence). The CDR3 is made up of 11 amino acids. Deletions cut 2 bases from V and 12 bases from J, with 8 bases between.

Only one count was recorded for this clone. The V gene is TRBV7-8, the J gene TRBJ2-7; TRBD2 aligns across 8 bases. Unmatched junction bases numbered 6, after V lost 1 base and J lost 7 bases. This CDR3 is built from 14 residues. Germline CDR1 SGHVS, CDR2 FQNEAQ. The CDR3 region has the DNA TGTGCCAGCAGCTTAGTTGCGGGGGGTGGAGAGCAGTACTTC. It codes for CASSLVAGGGEQYF.

The CDR3 region has the DNA TGTGCCAGCAGCCGTACAGGGGAAGGCCAGCCCCAGCATTTT. It translates to CASSRTGEGQPQHF. The chain employs TRBV7-9 and TRBJ1-5; 7 bases are shared with TRBD1. Trimming cost V 5 bases and J 7 bases; bases outside gene matches: 8. The CDR3 has 14 residues. The germline V gene encodes CDR1 SEHNR and CDR2 FQNEAQ (reference sequence).

J is TRBJ2-3 and V is TRBV9, with a possible D match to TRBD2 (6 bases). CDR3 size: 17 residues. V lost 3 bases to trimming and J lost 3 bases, with 20 bases between them. Germline loops: CDR1 SGDLS, CDR2 YYNGEE. The CDR3 here is CASSATEVAEHTDTQYF. CDR3 sequence (DNA): TGTGCCAGCAGCGCTACCGAAGTAGCGGAGCATACAGATACGCAGTATTTT. The full variable domain, rest sourced from reference TRBV9 and TRBJ2-3, is DSGVTQTPKHLITATGQRVTLRCSPRSGDLSVYWYQQSLDQGLQFLIQYYNGEERAKGNILERFSAQQFPDLHSELNLSSLELGDSALYFCASSATEVAEHTDTQYFGPGTRLTVL.

This clone appeared a few times. The chain carries TRBV29-1 and TRBJ2-1, with a possible D match to TRBD2 (5 bases). This CDR3 has 13 amino acids. Per the germline V gene, CDR1 is SQVTM and CDR2 is ANQGSEA. Between the trimmed V and J ends, which lost 2 bases and 7 bases, there was a span of 12 bases. The CDR3 here is CSVETSGENEQFF. The CDR3 DNA reads TGCAGCGTTGAAACTAGTGGTGAAAATGAGCAGTTCTTC.

The chain couples TRBV6-6 to TRBJ1-3; 9 bases map to TRBD1. Trimming took 6 bases from V and 0 from J; bases not matched to a gene: 6. CDR1 and CDR2 from the germline V gene are MNHNY and SVGAGI (reference sequence). The CDR3 loop spans 16 amino acids. DNA for the CDR3: TGTGCCAGCAGGGAGACAGGGGGGTACTCTGGAAACACCATATATTTT. Protein product: CASRETGGYSGNTIYF.

Of note for this clone: A read error may account for a junction end that differs from germline. The J gene is TRBJ2-1, the V gene TRBV7-9; 15 bases are a match to TRBD2. The CDR3 spans 14 residues. Germline V gene data show CDR1 as SEHNR and CDR2 as FQNEAQ (reference sequence). CDR3: CASGLAGGYSEQFF. CDR3 sequence (DNA): TGTGCCAGCGGACTAGCGGGGGGGTACAGTGAGCAGTTCTTC.

This sequence joins TRBV6-5 and TRBJ2-3; D might be TRBD2 (5 bases). The germline V gene encodes CDR1 MNHEY and CDR2 SVGAGI. Trimming took off 2 bases at V and 2 bases at J, with 11 bases between the two ends. This CDR3 region has 15 residues. The CDR3 nucleotides are TGTGCCAGCAGTTACCGCGGGTTTCCCACAGATACGCAGTATTTT. It encodes CASSYRGFPTDTQYF.